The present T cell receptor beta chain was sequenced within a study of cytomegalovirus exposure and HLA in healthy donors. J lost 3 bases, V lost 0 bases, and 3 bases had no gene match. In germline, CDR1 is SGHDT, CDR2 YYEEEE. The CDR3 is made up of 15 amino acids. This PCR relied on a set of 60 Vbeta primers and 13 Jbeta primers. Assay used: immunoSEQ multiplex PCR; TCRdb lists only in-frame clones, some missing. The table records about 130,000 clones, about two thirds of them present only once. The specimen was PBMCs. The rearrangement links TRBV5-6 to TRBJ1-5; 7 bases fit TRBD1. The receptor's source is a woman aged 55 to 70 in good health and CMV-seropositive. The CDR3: CASSLGQGVNQPQHF. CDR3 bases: TGTGCCAGCAGCTTGGGTCAGGGGGTCAATCAGCCCCAGCATTTT.